This T cell receptor beta chain is drawn from a study of blood T cell repertoires in COVID-19. Study-wide context: Samples taken during acute and convalescent COVID-19 were collected in the United States, Italy and Spain. The analysed material was cDNA or gDNA that came from T cells, B-cell-depleted T cells, or PBMCs.

Authors' analysis steps: Nucleated cell counts were estimated from reference gene primer amplification. Assay: immunoSEQ multiplex PCR; the TCRdb copy retains only in-frame clones and omits some. The DNA was the basis for D and trimming; V, J and clone size are from that table. The repertoire includes about 74,000 clones, about nine tenths of them detected once, and 29% sits in the top ten. Looked up from germline, CDR1 is KGHSH and CDR2 is LQKENI. This CDR3 comprises 15 residues. Trimming shortened V by 5 bases and J by 4 bases, and 14 bases separated the two germline ends. The sequencing input was peripheral blood. V and J are TRBV18 and TRBJ1-4; unclear D gene. This TCR was sampled from a woman of 80 years or more with active or convalescent COVID-19. CDR3 region: CASSFIRLNNEKLFF. CDR3 DNA: TGTGCCAGCTCATTTATCAGGCTGAATAATGAAAAACTGTTTTTT.